Shown below are 9 T cell receptor beta chains from a single sample sequenced in a study of CD8 T cells in ankylosing spondylitis. TCRdb reprocessed the 5' RACE reads with MiXCR, giving one entry per CDR3 protein. The data show about 350,000 distinct CDR3 sequences, about 20% seen once. What was sequenced was blood, either unsorted or a sorted T cell fraction (not recorded which). Receptor source: a male donor with ankylosing spondylitis or in good health (not recorded which).

The rearrangement links TRBV6-5 to TRBJ2-1; TRBD2 agrees at 13 bases. With V trimmed by 5 bases and J by 6 bases, 4 bases remained unmatched. The CDR3 extends over 15 amino acids. CDR1 is MNHEY, CDR2 SVGAGI, per germline. DNA for the CDR3: TGTGCCAGCAGTATACTAGCGGGGGGGGGCAATGAGCAGTTCTTC. This encodes CASSILAGGGNEQFF.

This clonotype was seen a few times. The chain employs TRBV4-1 and TRBJ2-1; unclear D gene. Germline V gene sequence: CDR1 MGHRA, CDR2 YSYEKL. The CDR3 is 16 residues long. Trimming removed 1 base at V and 5 bases at J, with 15 bases between. CDR3 sequence: CASSQGDLSRNNEQFF. As DNA, the CDR3 is TGCGCCAGCAGCCAAGGGGATTTGTCTAGGAACAATGAGCAGTTCTTC.

CDR3 in amino acids: CSAHIWASGVHTDTQYF. Here the CDR3 DNA reads TGCAGTGCCCATATCTGGGCTAGCGGGGTCCACACAGATACGCAGTATTTT. This chain links TRBV20-1 with TRBJ2-3, with TRBD2 identical over 9 bases. Trimming at V came to 6 bases and at J to 2 bases, leaving 15 bases not matched to a gene. This CDR3 spans 17 amino acids. CDR1 is DFQATT and CDR2 is SNEGSKA in the germline V gene (reference sequence).

By share, this clonotype ranks as large. V is TRBV20-1 and J is TRBJ2-1; 8 positions match TRBD2. The V gene's germline CDR1 is DFQATT and CDR2 SNEGSKA (reference sequence). After removal of 6 bases from V and 0 bases from J, the junction contained 4 bases not matched to a gene. The CDR3 is 14 amino acids. DNA of the CDR3: TGCAGTGCAAGCGGGGGTCACTCCTACAATGAGCAGTTCTTC. The encoded protein is CSASGGHSYNEQFF.

This chain links TRBV30 with TRBJ2-7; TRBD2 agrees at 9 bases. Trimming removed 3 bases from V and 4 bases from J; junction bases left unmatched: 13. CDR1 is GTSNPN, CDR2 SVGIG, per germline (reference sequence). The CDR3 covers 16 residues. In DNA, the CDR3 is TGTGCCTGGAGAGTTGGCCAGCGGGGGGCATTTTACGAGCAGTACTTC. Translated: CAWRVGQRGAFYEQYF. Complete variable domain (other parts from reference TRBV30 and TRBJ2-7): SQTIHQWPATLVQPVGSPLSLECTVEGTSNPNLYWYRQAAGRGLQLLFYSVGIGQISSEVPQNLSASRPQDRQFILSSKKLLLSDSGFYLCAWRVGQRGAFYEQYFGPGTRLTVT.

The chain is built from TRBV10-3 and TRBJ2-7, with 8 positions matching TRBD1. Trimming removed 0 bases from V and 0 bases from J; junction bases left unmatched: 10. The CDR3 is 18 residues long. The germline V gene has CDR1 ENHRY and CDR2 SYGVKD. The CDR3 DNA is TGTGCCATCAGTGAGTCTACGACAGGGGCATTCACCTCCTACGAGCAGTACTTC. This gives the protein CAISESTTGAFTSYEQYF.

J is TRBJ2-7 and V is TRBV20-1; TRBD2 agrees at 11 bases. This CDR3 comprises 16 residues. The V segment lost 1 base and the J segment 0 bases; nucleotides outside the gene matches: 5. Germline V gene sequence: CDR1 DFQATT, CDR2 SNEGSKA (reference sequence). CDR3 residues: CSARAVAGGPSYEQYF. In nucleotides, the CDR3 is TGCAGTGCTAGAGCCGTAGCGGGGGGGCCCTCCTACGAGCAGTACTTC.

V is TRBV11-2 and J is TRBJ2-2; D is undetermined. The CDR3 length is 17 residues. V was cut by 0 bases and J by 3 bases, with 14 bases left in between. Per the germline V gene, CDR1 is SGHAT and CDR2 is FQNNGV. The CDR3: CASSLDHGFVDTGELFF. DNA of the CDR3: TGTGCCAGCAGCTTAGATCATGGGTTTGTGGACACCGGGGAGCTGTTTTTT.

This chain joins TRBV13 and TRBJ2-1; 11 bases are shared with TRBD1. V trimming: 4 bases; J trimming: 9 bases; junction bases outside the gene matches: 8. Germline CDR1 and CDR2: PRHDT and FYEKMQ (reference sequence). The CDR3 has 15 residues. As DNA, the CDR3 is TGTGCCAGCAGCTACGGGACAGGGGGATATGGTGAGCAGTTCTTC. This codes for CASSYGTGGYGEQFF.